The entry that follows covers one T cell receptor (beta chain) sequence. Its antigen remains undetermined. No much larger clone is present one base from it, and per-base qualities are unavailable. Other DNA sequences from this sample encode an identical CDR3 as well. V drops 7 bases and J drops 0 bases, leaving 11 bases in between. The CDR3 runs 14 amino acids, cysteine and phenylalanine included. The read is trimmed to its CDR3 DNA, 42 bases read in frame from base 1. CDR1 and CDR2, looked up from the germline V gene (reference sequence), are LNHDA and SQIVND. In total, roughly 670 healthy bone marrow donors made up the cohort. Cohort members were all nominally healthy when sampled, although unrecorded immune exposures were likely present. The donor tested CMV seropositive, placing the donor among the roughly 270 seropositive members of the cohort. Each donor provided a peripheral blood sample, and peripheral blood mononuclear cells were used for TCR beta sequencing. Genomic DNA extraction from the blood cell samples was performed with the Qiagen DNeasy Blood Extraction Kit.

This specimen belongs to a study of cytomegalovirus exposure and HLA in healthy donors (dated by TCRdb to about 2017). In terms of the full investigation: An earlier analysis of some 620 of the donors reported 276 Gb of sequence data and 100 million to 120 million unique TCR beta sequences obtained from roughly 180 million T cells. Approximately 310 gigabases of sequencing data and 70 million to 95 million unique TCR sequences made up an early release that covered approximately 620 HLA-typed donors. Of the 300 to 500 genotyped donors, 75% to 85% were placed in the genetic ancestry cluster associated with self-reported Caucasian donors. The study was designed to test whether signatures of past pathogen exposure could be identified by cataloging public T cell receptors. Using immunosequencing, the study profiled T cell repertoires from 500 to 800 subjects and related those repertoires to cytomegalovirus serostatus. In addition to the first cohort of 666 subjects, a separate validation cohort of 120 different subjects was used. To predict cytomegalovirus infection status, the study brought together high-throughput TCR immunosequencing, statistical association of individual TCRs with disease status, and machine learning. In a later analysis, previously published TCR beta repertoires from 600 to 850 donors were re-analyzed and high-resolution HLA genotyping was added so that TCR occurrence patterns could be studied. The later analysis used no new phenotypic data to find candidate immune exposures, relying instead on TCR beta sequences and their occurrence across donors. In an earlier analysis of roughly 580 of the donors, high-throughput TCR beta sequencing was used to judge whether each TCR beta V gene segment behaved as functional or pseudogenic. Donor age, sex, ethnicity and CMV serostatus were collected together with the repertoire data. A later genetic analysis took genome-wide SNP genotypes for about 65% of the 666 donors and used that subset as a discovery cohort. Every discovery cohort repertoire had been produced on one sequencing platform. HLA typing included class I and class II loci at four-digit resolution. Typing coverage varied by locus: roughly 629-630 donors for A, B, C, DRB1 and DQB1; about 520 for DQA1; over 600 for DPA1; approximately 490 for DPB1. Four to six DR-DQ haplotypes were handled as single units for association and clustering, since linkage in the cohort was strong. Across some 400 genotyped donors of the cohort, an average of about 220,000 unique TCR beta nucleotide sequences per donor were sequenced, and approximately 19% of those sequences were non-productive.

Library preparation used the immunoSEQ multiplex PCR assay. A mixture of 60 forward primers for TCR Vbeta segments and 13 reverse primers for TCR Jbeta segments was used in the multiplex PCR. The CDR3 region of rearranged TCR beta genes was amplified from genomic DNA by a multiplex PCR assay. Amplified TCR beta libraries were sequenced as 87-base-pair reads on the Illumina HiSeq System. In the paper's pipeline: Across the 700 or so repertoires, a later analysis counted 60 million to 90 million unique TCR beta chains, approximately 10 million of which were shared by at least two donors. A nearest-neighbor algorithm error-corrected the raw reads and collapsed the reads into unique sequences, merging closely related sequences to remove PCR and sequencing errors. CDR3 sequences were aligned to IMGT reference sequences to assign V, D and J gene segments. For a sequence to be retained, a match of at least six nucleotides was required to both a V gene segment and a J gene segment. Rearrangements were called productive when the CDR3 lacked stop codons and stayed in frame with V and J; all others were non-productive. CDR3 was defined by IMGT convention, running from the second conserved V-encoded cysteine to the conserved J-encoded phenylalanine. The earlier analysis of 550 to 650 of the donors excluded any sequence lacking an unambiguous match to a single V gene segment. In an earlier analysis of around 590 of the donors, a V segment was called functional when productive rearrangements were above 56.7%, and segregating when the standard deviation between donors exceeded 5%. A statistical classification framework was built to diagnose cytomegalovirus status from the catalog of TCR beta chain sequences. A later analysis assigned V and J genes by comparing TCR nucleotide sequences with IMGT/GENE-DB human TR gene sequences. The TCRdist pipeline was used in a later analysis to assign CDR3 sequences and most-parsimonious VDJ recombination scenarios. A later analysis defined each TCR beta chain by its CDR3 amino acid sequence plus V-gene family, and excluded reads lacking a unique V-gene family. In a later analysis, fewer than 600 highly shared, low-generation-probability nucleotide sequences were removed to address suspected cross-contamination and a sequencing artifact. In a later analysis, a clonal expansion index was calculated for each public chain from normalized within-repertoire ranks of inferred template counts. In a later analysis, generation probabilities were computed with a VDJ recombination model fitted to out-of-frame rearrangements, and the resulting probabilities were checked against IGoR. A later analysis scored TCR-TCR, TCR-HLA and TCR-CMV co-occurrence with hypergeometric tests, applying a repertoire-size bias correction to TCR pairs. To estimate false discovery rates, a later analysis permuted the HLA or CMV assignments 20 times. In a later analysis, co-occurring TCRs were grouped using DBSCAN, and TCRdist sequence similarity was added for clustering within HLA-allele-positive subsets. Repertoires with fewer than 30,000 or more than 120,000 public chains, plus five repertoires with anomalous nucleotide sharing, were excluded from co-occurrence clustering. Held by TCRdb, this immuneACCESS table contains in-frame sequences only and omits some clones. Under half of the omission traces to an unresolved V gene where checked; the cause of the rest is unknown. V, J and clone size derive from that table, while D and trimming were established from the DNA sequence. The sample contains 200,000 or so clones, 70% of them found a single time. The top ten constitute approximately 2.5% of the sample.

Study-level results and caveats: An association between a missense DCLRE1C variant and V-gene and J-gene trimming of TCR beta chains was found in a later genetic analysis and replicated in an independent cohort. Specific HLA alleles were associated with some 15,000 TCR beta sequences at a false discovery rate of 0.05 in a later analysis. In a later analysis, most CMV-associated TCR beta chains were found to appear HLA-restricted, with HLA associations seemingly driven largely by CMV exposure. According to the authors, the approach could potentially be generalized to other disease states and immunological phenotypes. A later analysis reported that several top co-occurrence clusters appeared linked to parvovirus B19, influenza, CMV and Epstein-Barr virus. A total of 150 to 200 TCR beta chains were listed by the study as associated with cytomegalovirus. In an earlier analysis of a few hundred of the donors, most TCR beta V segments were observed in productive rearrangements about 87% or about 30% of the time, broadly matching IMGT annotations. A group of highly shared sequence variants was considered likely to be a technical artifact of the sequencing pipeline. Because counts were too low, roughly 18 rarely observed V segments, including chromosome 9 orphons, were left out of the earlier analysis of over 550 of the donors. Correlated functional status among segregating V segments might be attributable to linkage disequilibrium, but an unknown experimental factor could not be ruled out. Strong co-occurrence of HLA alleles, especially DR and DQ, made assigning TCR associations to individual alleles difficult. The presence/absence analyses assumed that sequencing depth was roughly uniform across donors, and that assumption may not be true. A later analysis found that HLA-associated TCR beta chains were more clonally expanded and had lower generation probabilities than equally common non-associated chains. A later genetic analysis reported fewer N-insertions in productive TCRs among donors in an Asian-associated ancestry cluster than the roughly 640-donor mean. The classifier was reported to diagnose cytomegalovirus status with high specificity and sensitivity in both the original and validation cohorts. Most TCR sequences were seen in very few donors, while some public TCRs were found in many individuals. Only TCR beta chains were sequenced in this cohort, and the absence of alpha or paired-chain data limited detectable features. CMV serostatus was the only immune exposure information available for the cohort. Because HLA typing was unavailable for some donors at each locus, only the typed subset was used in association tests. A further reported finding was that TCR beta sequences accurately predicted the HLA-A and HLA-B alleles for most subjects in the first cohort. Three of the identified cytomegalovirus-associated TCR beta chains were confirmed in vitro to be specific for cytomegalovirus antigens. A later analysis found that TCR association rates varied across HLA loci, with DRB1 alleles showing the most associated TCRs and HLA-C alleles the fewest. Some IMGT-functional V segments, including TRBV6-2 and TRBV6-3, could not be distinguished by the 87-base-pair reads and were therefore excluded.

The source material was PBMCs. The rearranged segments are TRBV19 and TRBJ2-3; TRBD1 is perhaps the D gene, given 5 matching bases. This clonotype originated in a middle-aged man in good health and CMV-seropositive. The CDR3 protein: CASTLGASTDTQYF. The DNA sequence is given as TGTGCCAGTACCCTAGGGGCTAGCACAGATACGCAGTATTTT.